Presented here are 31 T cell receptor beta chains from one specimen sequenced in a study of blood T cell repertoires in COVID-19. Clones were read by immunoSEQ multiplex PCR, and TCRdb kept only the in-frame ones, dropping some. There are approximately 200,000 clones in the sample; approximately 94% occur only once, and 0.76% lies in the top ten. The sample was peripheral blood. The receptor source for this set is a man aged 25 to 45 with COVID-19, enrolled during active disease.

J is TRBJ1-2 and V is TRBV2; D might be TRBD1 (5 bases). The CDR3 is 12 amino acids. Germline V lookup: CDR1 SNHLY, CDR2 FYNNEI. Trimming removed 3 bases from V and 8 bases from J, with 10 bases in between. CDR3 region: CASSDQGEGYTF. For the CDR3, the DNA is TGTGCCAGCAGTGACCAGGGTGAAGGCTACACCTTC. The entire variable domain, with the rest obtained from reference TRBV2 and TRBJ1-2, is as follows: EPEVTQTPSHQVTQMGQEVILRCVPISNHLYFYWYRQILGQKVEFLVSFYNNEISEKSEIFDDQFSVERPDGSNFTLKIRSTKLEDSAMYFCASSDQGEGYTFGSGTRLTVV.

J is TRBJ1-1 and V is TRBV20-1, with D perhaps TRBD1 (6 bases). The CDR3 is 11 amino acids. CDR1 DFQATT and CDR2 SNEGSKA come from the germline V gene (reference sequence). V dropped 5 bases and J dropped 6 bases, with 10 bases sitting between them. CDR3 DNA sequence: TGCAGTGCTCGACAGGTCTCTGAAGCTTTCTTT. Amino acids: CSARQVSEAFF.

This clone was seen only a few times. The chain carries TRBV19 and TRBJ1-5; D gene uncertain. Germline V gene lookup returns CDR1 LNHDA and CDR2 SQIVND (reference sequence). The ends were cut back, 4 bases at V and 9 bases at J, with 10 bases in the middle. CDR3 length: 12 amino acids. CDR3 region: CASSTLSSPQHF. In DNA, the CDR3 is TGTGCCAGTAGTACCCTATCGTCGCCCCAGCATTTT.

The V and J genes are TRBV18 and TRBJ1-1; 8 nucleotides align to TRBD1. The junction had 8 bases not matched to a gene; V was cut back by 6 bases and J by 5 bases. From germline, CDR1 is KGHSH and CDR2 LQKENI. CDR3 length: 14 amino acids. CDR3 coding DNA: TGTGCCAGCTCTAAGGACAGGGAACAAACTGAAGCTTTCTTT. Translated, it gives CASSKDREQTEAFF. Based on the CDR3 plus reference TRBV18 and TRBJ1-1, the full variable domain is NAGVMQNPRHLVRRRGQEARLRCSPMKGHSHVYWYRQLPEEGLKFMVYLQKENIIDESGMPKERFSAEFPKEGPSILRIQQVVRGDSAAYFCASSKDREQTEAFFGQGTRLTVV.

The gene calls are TRBV3-1 (or the pseudogene TRBV3-2) and TRBJ2-3, with 10 bases identical to TRBD2. V gave up 0 bases and J gave up 5 bases; unmatched junction bases: 5. Germline V gene lookup returns CDR1 LGHDT and CDR2 YNNKEL (reference sequence). This CDR3 has 16 amino acids. The CDR3 is CASSQDLAGAKDTQYF. CDR3 DNA: TGTGCCAGCAGCCAAGATCTAGCGGGGGCCAAAGATACGCAGTATTTT.

The chain is built from TRBV18 and TRBJ1-2; 7 bases line up with TRBD1. The CDR3 is 13 amino acids. Germline-derived CDR1 and CDR2 are KGHSH and LQKENI. J gave up 8 bases and V 1 base, and 4 bases lay outside the gene matches. The CDR3 region has the DNA TGTGCCAGCTCACCACAGGGGGCGCGGGGCTACACCTTC. Protein sequence: CASSPQGARGYTF.

J is TRBJ2-1 and V is TRBV30; D not certain. This CDR3 spans 12 amino acids. Germline assignment: CDR1 GTSNPN and CDR2 SVGIG (reference sequence). Trimming stripped 3 bases from V and 5 bases from J, with 8 bases between. In DNA, the CDR3 is TGTGCCTGGAGCCCAGTCAACAATGAGCAGTTCTTC. Its protein product is CAWSPVNNEQFF.

This rearrangement joins TRBV19 to TRBJ1-6; D is perhaps TRBD1 (6 bases). The V end lost 9 bases, the J end lost 6 bases, and 21 bases lay between the germline ends. Germline V lookup: CDR1 LNHDA, CDR2 SQIVND (reference sequence). The CDR3 consists of 16 residues. The CDR3: CASQNPGRGANSPLHF. The CDR3, as DNA: TGTGCCAGCCAGAACCCAGGGCGGGGGGCTAATTCACCCCTCCACTTT. Together with reference TRBV19 and TRBJ1-6, the CDR3 gives the full variable domain: DGGITQSPKYLFRKEGQNVTLSCEQNLNHDAMYWYRQDPGQGLRLIYYSQIVNDFQKGDIAEGYSVSREKKESFPLTVTSAQKNPTAFYLCASQNPGRGANSPLHFGNGTRLTVT.

V usage is TRBV9 and J usage is TRBJ1-1, with D possibly matching TRBD1 (5 bases). Germline V gives CDR1 SGDLS, CDR2 YYNGEE. The CDR3 sequence is 15 residues long. Trimming stripped 4 bases from V and 1 base from J, with 14 bases between. CDR3 amino acids: CASSPSGWGNTEAFF. The CDR3 DNA reads as TGTGCCAGCAGCCCATCAGGGTGGGGGAACACTGAAGCTTTCTTT. Together with reference TRBV9 and TRBJ1-1, the CDR3 gives the full variable domain: DSGVTQTPKHLITATGQRVTLRCSPRSGDLSVYWYQQSLDQGLQFLIQYYNGEERAKGNILERFSAQQFPDLHSELNLSSLELGDSALYFCASSPSGWGNTEAFFGQGTRLTVV.

This chain links TRBV15 with TRBJ2-5; 7 bases align to TRBD1. CDR3 length: 15 amino acids. Germline-derived CDR1 and CDR2 are LNHNV and YYDKDF (reference sequence). The J segment lost 7 bases and the V segment lost 0 bases, leaving 8 bases of the junction unmatched. CDR3 region: CATSRDQGDRGTQYF. The CDR3 DNA sequence: TGTGCCACCAGCAGAGATCAGGGGGATCGGGGGACCCAGTACTTC.

Here the CDR3 reads CASSELTGELFF. In nucleotides, the CDR3 is TGTGCCAGCAGCGAGCTAACCGGGGAGCTGTTTTTT. This rearrangement joins TRBV7-3 to TRBJ2-2, with unresolved D. CDR1 SGHTA and CDR2 FQGTGA come from the germline V gene. Between the trimmed V and J ends, which lost 5 bases and 5 bases, there was a span of 6 bases. This CDR3 has 12 residues.

The chain recombines TRBV24-1 with TRBJ2-3; 9 nucleotides line up with TRBD2. Germline V lookup: CDR1 KGHDR, CDR2 SFDVKD. V lost 4 bases, J lost 12 bases, and 13 bases stayed unmatched. The CDR3 has 15 residues. The CDR3 is CATSDQGLASEVQYF. The CDR3 DNA follows: TGTGCCACCAGTGACCAGGGACTAGCAAGTGAGGTTCAGTATTTT.

This clone was detected only once. This chain connects TRBV9 to TRBJ2-7, with 11 nucleotides matching TRBD2. In germline, CDR1 is SGDLS, CDR2 YYNGEE. V dropped 2 bases and J dropped 7; count of bases not matched to a gene: 5. The length of the CDR3 is 14 residues. This chain's CDR3 is CASSVTSGTTEQYF. DNA of the CDR3: TGTGCCAGCAGCGTGACTAGCGGGACGACTGAGCAGTACTTC.

The chain links TRBV5-1 to TRBJ2-5, with 8 bases lining up with TRBD2. This CDR3 contains 14 residues. Trimming at V came to 4 bases and at J to 5 bases, leaving 7 bases not matched to a gene. The germline V gene encodes CDR1 SGHRS and CDR2 YFSETQ. CDR3 in amino acids: CASSIPGLAETQYF. CDR3 nucleotide sequence: TGCGCCAGCAGCATCCCCGGACTAGCCGAGACCCAGTACTTC.

V gene TRBV7-3 combines with J gene TRBJ1-6, with D possibly matching TRBD1 (6 bases). Germline lookup yields CDR1 SGHTA and CDR2 FQGTGA. The CDR3 covers 15 residues. V was trimmed by 4 bases and J by 7 bases, leaving 14 bases between them. The CDR3: CASSSHGGQNSPLHF. In DNA form, the CDR3 reads TGTGCCAGCAGCTCCCACGGGGGGCAGAATTCACCCCTCCACTTT.

The rearrangement joins TRBV7-9 to TRBJ2-1; the D is unclear. This CDR3 contains 14 residues. Germline values: CDR1 SEHNR, CDR2 FQNEAQ (reference sequence). The germline V and J ends were trimmed by 4 bases and 9 bases, with 16 bases remaining between them. The CDR3 sequence is CASSSNMGRGEQFF. DNA of the CDR3: TGTGCCAGCAGCTCCAACATGGGTAGAGGTGAGCAGTTCTTC.

This chain joins TRBV6-5 and TRBJ1-2, with 9 bases that match TRBD1. With 10 bases clipped from V and 4 bases from J, the junction kept 10 bases outside the gene matches. The CDR3 is 14 amino acids. Germline V CDR1 and CDR2: MNHEY, SVGAGI. CDR3 in amino acids: CATLGQGRTYGYTF. In DNA form, the CDR3 reads TGTGCCACCCTAGGACAGGGGCGGACCTATGGCTACACCTTC.

The V gene is TRBV5-6, the J gene TRBJ2-3; 7 nucleotides agree with TRBD1. Germline assignment: CDR1 SGHDT and CDR2 YYEEEE. This CDR3 is built from 16 residues. V dropped 4 bases and J dropped 2; count of bases not matched to a gene: 10. Here the CDR3 reads CASSGTSGQYTDTQYF. CDR3 bases: TGTGCCAGCAGCGGGACCTCGGGACAGTACACAGATACGCAGTATTTT.

The chain joins TRBV5-6 to TRBJ2-5; 12 nucleotides match TRBD1. The germline gives CDR1 SGHDT, CDR2 YYEEEE. V lost 3 bases and J lost 5; bases outside the gene matches: 11. The length of the CDR3 is 17 residues. CDR3 residues: CASSSYTGTGGLETQYF. CDR3 nucleotide sequence: TGTGCCAGCAGCTCATATACCGGGACAGGGGGCTTGGAGACCCAGTACTTC.

The table lists this clone with a count of one. This chain links TRBV19 with TRBJ1-1; D gene ambiguous. Trimming took off 3 bases at V and 5 bases at J, with 16 bases between the two ends. CDR1 and CDR2 (germline): LNHDA, SQIVND (reference sequence). The CDR3 totals 15 residues. This chain's CDR3 is CASSMLAGRETEAFF. DNA for the CDR3: TGTGCCAGTAGTATGTTAGCCGGTCGGGAAACTGAAGCTTTCTTT.

The CDR3, as DNA: TGTGCCAGCAGCTCCCGGTCGGGGGCTAATGAAAAACTGTTTTTT. Translation gives CASSSRSGANEKLFF. V and J are TRBV5-6 and TRBJ1-4; a possible D gene is TRBD1 (5 bases). The germline V gene encodes CDR1 SGHDT and CDR2 YYEEEE. V was shortened by 3 bases and J by 3 bases, with 12 bases between the two germline ends. This CDR3 contains 15 residues.

The chain uses TRBV27 and TRBJ1-6; D may be TRBD1 (5 bases). Trimming took off 0 bases at V and 7 bases at J, with 10 bases between the two ends. The germline V gene has CDR1 MNHEY and CDR2 SMNVEV (reference sequence). The CDR3 totals 15 residues. The DNA of the CDR3 is TGTGCCAGCAGTTTATCGGGGCAGATCAATTCACCCCTCCACTTT. This encodes CASSLSGQINSPLHF.

The gene calls are TRBV2 and TRBJ1-2; tentatively, D is TRBD1 (5 bases). V dropped 8 bases and J dropped 3 bases, with 16 bases sitting between them. The CDR3 consists of 14 residues. In germline, CDR1 is SNHLY, CDR2 FYNNEI. The CDR3 is CASGSQGRDYGYTF. CDR3 sequence (DNA): TGTGCCAGCGGAAGTCAGGGAAGGGACTATGGCTACACCTTC.

The chain employs TRBV6-5 and TRBJ2-7; 8 bases agree with TRBD1. The germline V gene encodes CDR1 MNHEY and CDR2 SVGAGI. The V and J ends lost 6 bases and 5 bases, in that order; junction bases with no gene match: 3. The CDR3 consists of 12 residues. This chain's CDR3 is CASSQGANEQYF. DNA of the CDR3: TGTGCCAGCAGCCAGGGGGCAAACGAGCAGTACTTC.

The chain joins TRBV3-1 (or the pseudogene TRBV3-2) to TRBJ1-5; a possible D gene is TRBD1 (5 bases). Trimming left V 4 bases short and J 0 bases short, with 7 bases between. From germline, CDR1 is LGHDT and CDR2 YNNKEL (reference sequence). The CDR3 is made up of 14 amino acids. The CDR3 DNA reads TGTGCCAGCAGCCTGCAGGGTAGCAATCAGCCCCAGCATTTT. This gives the protein CASSLQGSNQPQHF.

The CDR3 DNA is TGTGCCATCAGTGAGTCGTTCCAGAATGCGGACATTCAGTACTTC. Translated: CAISESFQNADIQYF. V and J are TRBV10-3 and TRBJ2-4; the D is unclear. V lost 0 bases to trimming and J lost 8 bases, with 14 bases between them. The CDR3 length is 15 residues. CDR1 and CDR2 (germline): ENHRY, SYGVKD.

The chain uses TRBV27 and TRBJ1-2; D gene unclear. V lost 0 bases and J 3 bases, leaving 8 bases between the germline ends. CDR3 length: 14 amino acids. Germline V gene data show CDR1 as MNHEY and CDR2 as SMNVEV (reference sequence). The CDR3 region has the DNA TGTGCCAGCAGTTTATCGGCAGGTGACTATGGCTACACCTTC. Translating gives CASSLSAGDYGYTF.

The gene calls are TRBV5-1 and TRBJ2-7; a possible D gene is TRBD1 (6 bases). Trimming shortened V by 0 bases and J by 3 bases, and 10 bases separated the two germline ends. CDR3 length: 14 amino acids. Germline CDR1 and CDR2: SGHRS and YFSETQ. CDR3 in amino acids: CASSLVAGDYEQYF. The CDR3 bases are TGCGCCAGCAGCTTGGTAGCAGGGGACTACGAGCAGTACTTC.

The rearrangement joins TRBV6-1 to TRBJ1-2, with 7 positions matching TRBD1. The CDR3 spans 15 residues. V shed 3 bases, J shed 1 base, and the junction held 5 bases outside the gene matches. Germline V gene lookup returns CDR1 MNHNS and CDR2 SASEGT. DNA for the CDR3: TGTGCCAGCAGTGAGGACAGGAATCTTAACTATGGCTACACCTTC. Protein product: CASSEDRNLNYGYTF.

The rearrangement links TRBV4-1 to TRBJ1-3, with D possibly matching TRBD1 (5 bases). The germline CDR1 and CDR2 sequences are MGHRA and YSYEKL. The CDR3 covers 15 residues. V dropped 6 bases and J dropped 0 bases, with 12 bases sitting between them. The CDR3 protein is CASRSTDNSGNTIYF. In DNA form, the CDR3 reads TGCGCCAGCAGATCGACGGACAACTCTGGAAACACCATATATTTT.

This chain connects TRBV7-7 to TRBJ1-5; tentatively, D is TRBD1 (6 bases). Germline CDR1 SSHAT, CDR2 FNYEAQ (reference sequence). CDR3 length: 13 residues. DNA for the CDR3: TGTGACAGATGGGGGCTGACCAATCAGCCCCAGCATTTT. This encodes CDRWGLTNQPQHF.